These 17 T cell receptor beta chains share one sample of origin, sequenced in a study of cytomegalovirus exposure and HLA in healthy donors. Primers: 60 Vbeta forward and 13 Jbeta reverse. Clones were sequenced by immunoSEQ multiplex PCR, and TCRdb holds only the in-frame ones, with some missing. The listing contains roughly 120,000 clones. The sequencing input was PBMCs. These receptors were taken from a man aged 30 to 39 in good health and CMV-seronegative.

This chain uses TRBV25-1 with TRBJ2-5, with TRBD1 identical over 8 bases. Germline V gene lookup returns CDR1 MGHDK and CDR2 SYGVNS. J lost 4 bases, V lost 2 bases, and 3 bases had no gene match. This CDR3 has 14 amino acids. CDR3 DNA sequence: TGTGCCAGCAGTGAAACAGGGGGTCGAGAGACCCAGTACTTC. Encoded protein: CASSETGGRETQYF.

CDR3 protein: CASSAGGTYNEQFF. The CDR3 DNA is TGTGCCAGCAGTGCGGGGGGGACCTACAATGAGCAGTTCTTC. The V call is TRBV5-4, the J call TRBJ2-1; 9 bases are shared with TRBD2. The CDR3 has 14 amino acids. Per the germline V gene, CDR1 is SGHNT and CDR2 is YYREEE (reference sequence). V shed 5 bases, J shed 2 bases, and the junction held 2 bases outside the gene matches.

CDR3 sequence (DNA): TGTGCCAGCAGTGTCCAGAGGCCGGGGGAGACCCAGTACTTC. Translation: CASSVQRPGETQYF. This rearrangement joins TRBV6-1 to TRBJ2-5, with D possibly matching TRBD2 (5 bases). This CDR3 has 14 amino acids. Germline V gives CDR1 MNHNS, CDR2 SASEGT. V lost 4 bases and J lost 5, with 14 bases in between.

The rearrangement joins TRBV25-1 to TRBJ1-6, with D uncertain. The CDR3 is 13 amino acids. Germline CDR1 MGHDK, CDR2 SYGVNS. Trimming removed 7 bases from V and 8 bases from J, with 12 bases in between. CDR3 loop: CASKGLPDSPLHF. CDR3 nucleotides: TGTGCCAGCAAAGGACTCCCAGATTCACCCCTCCACTTT. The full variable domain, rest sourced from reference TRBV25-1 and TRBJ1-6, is EADIYQTPRYLVIGTGKKITLECSQTMGHDKMYWYQQDPGMELHLIHYSYGVNSTEKGDLSSESTVSRIRTEHFPLTLESARPSHTSQYLCASKGLPDSPLHFGNGTRLTVT.

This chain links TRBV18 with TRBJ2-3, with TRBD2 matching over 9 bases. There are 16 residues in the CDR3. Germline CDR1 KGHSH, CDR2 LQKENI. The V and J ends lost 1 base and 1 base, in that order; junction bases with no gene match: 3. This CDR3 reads CASSPRTSEGTDTQYF. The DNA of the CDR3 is TGTGCCAGCTCACCACGGACTAGCGAAGGCACAGATACGCAGTATTTT.

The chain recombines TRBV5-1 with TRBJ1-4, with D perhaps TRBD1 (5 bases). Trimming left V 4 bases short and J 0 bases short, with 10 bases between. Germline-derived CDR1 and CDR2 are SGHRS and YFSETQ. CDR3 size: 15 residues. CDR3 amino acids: CASSLTGTTNEKLFF. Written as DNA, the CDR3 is TGCGCCAGCAGCCTTACAGGAACAACTAATGAAAAACTGTTTTTT.

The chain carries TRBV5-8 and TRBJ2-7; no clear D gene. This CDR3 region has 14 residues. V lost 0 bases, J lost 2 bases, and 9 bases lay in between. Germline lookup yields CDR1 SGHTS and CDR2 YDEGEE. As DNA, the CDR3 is TGTGCCAGCAGCTTGGGGCGGAAGACCTACGAGCAGTACTTC. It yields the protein CASSLGRKTYEQYF.

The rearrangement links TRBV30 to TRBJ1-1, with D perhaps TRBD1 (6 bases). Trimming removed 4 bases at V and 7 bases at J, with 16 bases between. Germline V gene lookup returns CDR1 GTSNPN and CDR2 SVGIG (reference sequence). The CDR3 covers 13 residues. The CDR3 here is CAWKSGVVGEAFF. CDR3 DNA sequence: TGTGCCTGGAAATCAGGGGTCGTCGGTGAAGCTTTCTTT.

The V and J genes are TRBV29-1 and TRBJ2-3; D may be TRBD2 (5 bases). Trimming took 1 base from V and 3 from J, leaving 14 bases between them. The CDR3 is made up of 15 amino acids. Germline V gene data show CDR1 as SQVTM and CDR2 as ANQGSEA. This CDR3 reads CSVEAYPRGTDTQYF. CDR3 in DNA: TGCAGCGTTGAAGCTTATCCTCGAGGGACAGATACGCAGTATTTT.

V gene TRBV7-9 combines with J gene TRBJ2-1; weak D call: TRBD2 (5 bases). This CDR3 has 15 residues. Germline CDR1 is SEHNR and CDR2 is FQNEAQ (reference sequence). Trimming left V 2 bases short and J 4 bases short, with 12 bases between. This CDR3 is CASSLSTLVYNEQFF. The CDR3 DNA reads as TGTGCCAGCAGCTTATCGACACTAGTGTACAATGAGCAGTTCTTC.

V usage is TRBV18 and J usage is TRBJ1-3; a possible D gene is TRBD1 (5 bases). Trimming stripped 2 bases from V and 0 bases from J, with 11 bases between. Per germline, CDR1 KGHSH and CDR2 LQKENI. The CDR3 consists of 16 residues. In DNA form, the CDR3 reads TGTGCCAGCTCACCATTGGGGGGGAGCTCTGGAAACACCATATATTTT. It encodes CASSPLGGSSGNTIYF.

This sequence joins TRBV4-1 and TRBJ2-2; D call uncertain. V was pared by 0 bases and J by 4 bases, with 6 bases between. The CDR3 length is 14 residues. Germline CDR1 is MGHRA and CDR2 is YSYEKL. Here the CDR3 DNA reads TGCGCCAGCAGCCAAGATCCGGGCACCGGGGAGCTGTTTTTT. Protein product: CASSQDPGTGELFF.

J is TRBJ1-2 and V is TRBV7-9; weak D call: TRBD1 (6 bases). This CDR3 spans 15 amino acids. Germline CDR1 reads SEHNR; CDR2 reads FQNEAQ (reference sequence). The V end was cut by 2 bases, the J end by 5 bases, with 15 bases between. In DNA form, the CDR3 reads TGTGCCAGCAGCTTAACCGGGACATTCCCATATGGCTACACCTTC. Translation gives CASSLTGTFPYGYTF.

The CDR3 bases are TGTGCCAGTAGTGTCCTCAGTGACACAGATACGCAGTATTTT. Protein: CASSVLSDTDTQYF. J is TRBJ2-3 and V is TRBV19; D unclear. CDR1 and CDR2 from the germline V gene are LNHDA and SQIVND (reference sequence). V dropped 5 bases and J dropped 2 bases, with 11 bases sitting between them. The CDR3 runs 14 residues.

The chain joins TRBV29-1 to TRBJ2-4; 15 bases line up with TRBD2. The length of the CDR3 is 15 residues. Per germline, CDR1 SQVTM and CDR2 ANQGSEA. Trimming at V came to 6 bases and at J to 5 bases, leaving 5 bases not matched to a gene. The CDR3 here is CSVSGLAGGENIQYF. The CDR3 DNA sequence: TGCAGCGTCTCGGGACTAGCGGGGGGTGAAAACATTCAGTACTTC.

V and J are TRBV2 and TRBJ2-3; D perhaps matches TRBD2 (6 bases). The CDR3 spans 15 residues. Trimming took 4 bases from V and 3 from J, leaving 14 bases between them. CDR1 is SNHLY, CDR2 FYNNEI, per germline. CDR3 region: CASSGQGGGTDTQYF. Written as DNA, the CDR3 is TGTGCCAGCAGTGGTCAGGGAGGAGGGACAGATACGCAGTATTTT.

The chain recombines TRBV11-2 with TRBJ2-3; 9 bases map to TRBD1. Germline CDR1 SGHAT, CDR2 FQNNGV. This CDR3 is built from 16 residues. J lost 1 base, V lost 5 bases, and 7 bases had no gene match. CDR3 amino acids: CASSVTGGRGTDTQYF. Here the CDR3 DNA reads TGTGCCAGCAGCGTGACAGGGGGAAGGGGCACAGATACGCAGTATTTT. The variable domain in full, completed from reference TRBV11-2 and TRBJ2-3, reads EAGVAQSPRYKIIEKRQSVAFWCNPISGHATLYWYQQILGQGPKLLIQFQNNGVVDDSQLPKDRFSAERLKGVDSTLKIQPAKLEDSAVYLCASSVTGGRGTDTQYFGPGTRLTVL.